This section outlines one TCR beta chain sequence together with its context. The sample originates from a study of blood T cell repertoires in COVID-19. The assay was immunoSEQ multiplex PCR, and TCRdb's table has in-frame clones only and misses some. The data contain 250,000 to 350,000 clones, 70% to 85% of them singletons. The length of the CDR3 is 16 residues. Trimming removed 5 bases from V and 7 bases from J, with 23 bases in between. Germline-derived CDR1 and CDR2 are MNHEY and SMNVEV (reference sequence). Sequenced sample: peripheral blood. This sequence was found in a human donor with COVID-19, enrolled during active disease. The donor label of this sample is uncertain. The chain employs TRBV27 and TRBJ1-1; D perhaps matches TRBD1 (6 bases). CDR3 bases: TGTGCCAGCAGTATAACCCTCCCTTACAGGGCAGTTGAAGCTTTCTTT. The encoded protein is CASSITLPYRAVEAFF.